This TCR beta chain was profiled in a study of cytomegalovirus exposure and HLA in healthy donors. The PCR was carried out with 60 Vbeta primers and 13 Jbeta primers. TCRdb keeps only in-frame clones here, not all; method: immunoSEQ multiplex PCR. The data show about 120,000 clones, 72% seen once. The ends were cut back, 3 bases at V and 3 bases at J, with 12 bases in the middle. The CDR3 has 15 amino acids. Germline V CDR1 and CDR2: MNHEY, SMNVEV (reference sequence). Sample: PBMCs. This TCR came from a man younger than 40 in good health and CMV-seronegative. The gene calls are TRBV27 and TRBJ2-1; tentatively, D is TRBD1 (6 bases). DNA of the CDR3: TGTGCCAGCAGTTTCACAGGGATCTTCTACAATGAGCAGTTCTTC. Its translation is CASSFTGIFYNEQFF.